This TCR beta chain comes out of a study of graft-versus-host responses after intestinal transplantation. For the study at large: Anti-thymocyte globulin served as induction for all recipients, who then took tacrolimus and steroids for around 3 years.

Profiled with immunoSEQ multiplex PCR; TCRdb holds only in-frame clones, not every one. The repertoire holds tens of thousands of clones, with approximately 95% as singletons. The CDR3 spans 15 residues. The V segment lost 4 bases and the J segment 0 bases; nucleotides outside the gene matches: 4. Germline V CDR1 and CDR2: MGHRA, YSYEKL. Comment on this clone: Antigen specificity is unknown.

Material: unstimulated CD8+ T cells sorted from spleen or lymph node cells, obtained before intestinal transplant. The TCR was taken from a human donor who received an intestinal transplant. The rearrangement links TRBV4-1 to TRBJ2-7, with TRBD1 matching 9 bases. The CDR3 DNA reads TGCGCCAGCAGCCTAGGGACAGGGATCTCCTACGAGCAGTACTTC. Protein: CASSLGTGISYEQYF.